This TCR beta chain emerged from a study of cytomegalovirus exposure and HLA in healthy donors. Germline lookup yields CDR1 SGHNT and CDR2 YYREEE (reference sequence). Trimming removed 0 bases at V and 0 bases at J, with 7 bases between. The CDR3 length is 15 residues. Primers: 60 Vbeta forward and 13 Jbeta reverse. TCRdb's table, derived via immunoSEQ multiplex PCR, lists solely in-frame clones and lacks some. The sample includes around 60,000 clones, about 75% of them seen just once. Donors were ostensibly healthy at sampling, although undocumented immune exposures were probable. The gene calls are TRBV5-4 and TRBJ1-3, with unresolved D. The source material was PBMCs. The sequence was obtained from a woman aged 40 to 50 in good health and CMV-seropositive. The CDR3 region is CASSLGGSSGNTIYF. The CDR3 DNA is TGTGCCAGCAGCTTGGGAGGGAGCTCTGGAAACACCATATATTTT.